This T cell receptor beta chain was sequenced during a study of T cell repertoires in cytomegalovirus infection. Overall study: Public TCR beta signature analysis indicated the presence of both CMV infection and matching HLA type. Study outcomes and limitations: It was HLA-C-restricted CMV-specific TCR beta clonotypes that dominated the response ex vivo.

TCRdb called the reads again in MiXCR, with one record for every CDR3 protein. The data show roughly 990,000 distinct CDR3 sequences, around 32% seen once. With regard to this clonotype: Antigen specificity is unknown.

The clonotype comes from a human donor in good health (CMV status not recorded). Some clones in this sample may be carry-over from other donors' samples. The material was cultured CD8+ T cells from PBMCs, obtained from culture after CMV antigen stimulation.

CDR3 in amino acids: CASSANPPGLYQPQHF. DNA for the CDR3: TGTGCCAGCAGTGCTAACCCCCCTGGACTTTATCAGCCCCAGCATTTT. V usage is TRBV6-2 or TRBV6-3 and J usage is TRBJ1-5; D not certain. Trimming stripped 5 bases from V and 5 bases from J, with 19 bases between. CDR3 length: 16 residues. CDR1 is MNHEY, CDR2 SVGEGT, per germline.